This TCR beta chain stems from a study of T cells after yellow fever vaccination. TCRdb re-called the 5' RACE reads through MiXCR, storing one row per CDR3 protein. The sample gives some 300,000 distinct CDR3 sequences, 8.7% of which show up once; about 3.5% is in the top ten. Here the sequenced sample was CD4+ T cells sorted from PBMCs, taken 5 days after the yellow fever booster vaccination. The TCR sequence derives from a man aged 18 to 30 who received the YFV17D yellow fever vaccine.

The CDR3 spells CASSQRSQATGELFF. DNA of the CDR3: TGTGCCAGCAGCCAACGATCCCAGGCCACCGGGGAGCTGTTTTTT. V is TRBV14 and J is TRBJ2-2; D unclear. Trimming took 2 bases from V and 4 from J, leaving 11 bases between them. This CDR3 has 15 amino acids. Germline V lookup: CDR1 SGHDN, CDR2 FVKESK.